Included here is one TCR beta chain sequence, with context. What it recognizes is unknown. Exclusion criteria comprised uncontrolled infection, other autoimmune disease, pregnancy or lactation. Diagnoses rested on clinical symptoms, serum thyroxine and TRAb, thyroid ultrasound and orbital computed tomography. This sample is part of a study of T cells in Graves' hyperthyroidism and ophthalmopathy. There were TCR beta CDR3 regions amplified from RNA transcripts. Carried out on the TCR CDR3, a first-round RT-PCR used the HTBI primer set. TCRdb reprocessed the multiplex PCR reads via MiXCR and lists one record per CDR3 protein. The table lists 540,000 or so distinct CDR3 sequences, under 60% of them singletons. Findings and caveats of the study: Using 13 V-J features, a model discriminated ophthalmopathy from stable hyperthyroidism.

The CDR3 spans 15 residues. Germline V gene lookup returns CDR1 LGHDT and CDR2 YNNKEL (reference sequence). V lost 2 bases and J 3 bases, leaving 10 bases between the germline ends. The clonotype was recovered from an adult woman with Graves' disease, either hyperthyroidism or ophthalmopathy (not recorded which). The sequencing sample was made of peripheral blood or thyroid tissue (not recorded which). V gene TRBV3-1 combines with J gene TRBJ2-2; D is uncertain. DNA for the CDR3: TGTGCCAGCAGCCAATGGCACCGAGACACCGGGGAGCTGTTTTTT. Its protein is CASSQWHRDTGELFF.